The sequence of this TCR beta chain was determined in a study of blood T cells in healthy people across ages. A second PCR, run for about 7 to 12 cycles, used a sample-barcoded 5' primer plus a J-beta primer mix. Each of the cDNA molecules was tagged by a template-switch adaptor with 12 random nucleotides. TCRdb called the 5' RACE reads again in MiXCR, with one record for every CDR3 protein. The sample shows roughly 1,800,000 distinct CDR3 sequences, 40% to 55% of them seen only once. CDR3 length: 14 amino acids. Trimming cost V 0 bases and J 3 bases, with 6 bases left between them. Germline-derived CDR1 and CDR2 are LGHNA and YSLEER. On this clonotype itself: Its antigen is not known.

Study observations and caveats: CMV status of donors was unknown, possibly confounding expanded clonotype changes.

The TCR comes from a woman aged 40 to 49 in good health. Sample: blood. The rearrangement joins TRBV4-3 to TRBJ1-5, with a tentative D call TRBD1 (5 bases). DNA for the CDR3: TGCGCCAGCAGCCAAGAGGGGGACAATCAGCCCCAGCATTTT. Protein product: CASSQEGDNQPQHF.